This T cell receptor (beta chain) was recorded in a study of T cell changes during pregnancy in multiple sclerosis. The V and J ends lost 4 bases and 4 bases respectively, with 13 bases between them. The CDR3 runs 14 residues. CDR1 LNHDA and CDR2 SQIVND come from the germline V gene (reference sequence). Produced via immunoSEQ multiplex PCR; TCRdb's table is partial and in-frame only. The sample holds roughly 24,000 clones; more than 75% are singletons and the top ten take 7.6%. The receptor comes from a female donor with multiple sclerosis, enrolled in a pregnancy study. This material consisted of CD8+ T cells from peripheral blood mononuclear cells, taken before pregnancy. The rearrangement links TRBV19 to TRBJ2-5, with D perhaps given as TRBD1 or TRBD2 (7 bases each). In nucleotides, the CDR3 is TGTGCCAGTAGTAAAGACAGGGAGGGAGAGACCCAGTACTTC. This gives the protein CASSKDREGETQYF.